This T cell receptor (beta chain) stems from a study of blood T cell repertoires in COVID-19. Study details: PBMCs, B-cell-depleted T cells, or T cells provided the cDNA or gDNA that made up the material.

In its sample, this clone was seen many times. Assay: immunoSEQ multiplex PCR; the TCRdb copy retains only in-frame clones and omits some. The sample holds approximately 280,000 clones; 85% are singletons and the top ten take 2.5% to 3%. CDR1 is MGHRA, CDR2 YSYEKL, per germline. The CDR3 is 16 amino acids. The V segment lost 1 base and the J segment 0 bases; nucleotides outside the gene matches: 5. Participant-reported clinical history was the basis for cohort assignment. This TCR came from a woman between 50 and 59 years old who had recovered from COVID-19. The sample consisted of PBMCs or T cells enriched from blood (not recorded which). The chain links TRBV4-1 to TRBJ1-2, with 7 bases identical to TRBD1. The CDR3 coding sequence is TGCGCCAGCAGCCAAGGGGTTGACAGGGCTAACTATGGCTACACCTTC. Encoded protein: CASSQGVDRANYGYTF.